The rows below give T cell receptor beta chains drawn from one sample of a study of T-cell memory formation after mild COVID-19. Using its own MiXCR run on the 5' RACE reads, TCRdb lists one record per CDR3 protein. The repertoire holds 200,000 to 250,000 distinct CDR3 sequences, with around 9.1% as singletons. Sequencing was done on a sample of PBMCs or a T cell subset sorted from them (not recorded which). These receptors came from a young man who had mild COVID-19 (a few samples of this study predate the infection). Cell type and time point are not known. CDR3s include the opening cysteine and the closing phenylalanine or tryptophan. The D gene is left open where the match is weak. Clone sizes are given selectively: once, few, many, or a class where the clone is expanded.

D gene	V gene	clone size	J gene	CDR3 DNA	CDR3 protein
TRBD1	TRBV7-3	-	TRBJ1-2	TGTGCCAGCAGCCGGGACAGGGGAAAACATGGCTACACCTTC	CASSRDRGKHGYTF
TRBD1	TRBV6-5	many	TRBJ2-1	TGTGCCAGCAATGGACAGGGAGGCAATGAGCAGTTCTTC	CASNGQGGNEQFF
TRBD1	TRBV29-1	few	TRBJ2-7	TGCAGCGTTGTCACCGGGACAGGGGCCTACGAGCAGTACTTC	CSVVTGTGAYEQYF
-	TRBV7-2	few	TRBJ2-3	TGTGCCAGCAGCTTGTATCCAGATACGCAGTATTTT	CASSLYPDTQYF
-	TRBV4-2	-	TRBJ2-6	TGTGCCAGCAGCCAAGCAGGCACACCTGGGGCCAACGTCCTGACTTTC	CASSQAGTPGANVLTF
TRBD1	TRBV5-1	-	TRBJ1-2	TGCGCCAGCAGCGGCTTACAGGGGCCCTATGGCTACACCTTC	CASSGLQGPYGYTF
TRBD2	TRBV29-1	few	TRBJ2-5	TGCAGCGTTGGAGCGGGGGGCTTGGCAGAGACCCAGTACTTC	CSVGAGGLAETQYF
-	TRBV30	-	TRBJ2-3	TGTGCCTGGACAGGGAGCACAGATACGCAGTATTTT	CAWTGSTDTQYF
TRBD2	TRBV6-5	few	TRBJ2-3	TGTGCCACATCCCCTAGCGGGGTTACAGATACGCAGTATTTT	CATSPSGVTDTQYF
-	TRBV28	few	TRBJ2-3	TGTGCCAGCAGTTTTATTGAGGGTGCCCCCACAGATACGCAGTATTTT	CASSFIEGAPTDTQYF
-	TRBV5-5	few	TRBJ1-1	TGTGCCAGCAGCTTTACGGACACTGAAGCTTTCTTT	CASSFTDTEAFF
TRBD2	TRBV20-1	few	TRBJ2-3	TGCAGTGCCCGGCTAGCGGGCCCAGATACGCAGTATTTT	CSARLAGPDTQYF
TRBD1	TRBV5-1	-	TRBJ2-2	TGCGCCAGCAGCTTTCAGGGGGACACCGGGGAGCTGTTTTTT	CASSFQGDTGELFF
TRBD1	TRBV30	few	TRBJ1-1	TGTGCCTGGGGACAGGGATCCGCTGAAGCTTTCTTT	CAWGQGSAEAFF
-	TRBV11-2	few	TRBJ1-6	TGTGCCAGCAGCTTAGTGTCCGGTAATTCACCCCTCCACTTT	CASSLVSGNSPLHF
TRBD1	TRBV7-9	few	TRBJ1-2	TGTGCCAGCAGCTTGTTTTCTTTAGGGGGCTTTGGCTACACCTTC	CASSLFSLGGFGYTF
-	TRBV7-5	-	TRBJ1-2	-	CISVPEASLRDRGLLPENYGYTF
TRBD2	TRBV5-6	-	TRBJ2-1	TGTGCCAGCAGCTTTGACCAGCGGGGGATCGATGAGCAGTTCTTC	CASSFDQRGIDEQFF
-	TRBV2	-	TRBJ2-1	TGTGCCAGCAGCCGATTTGGCGATGAGCAGTTCTTC	CASSRFGDEQFF
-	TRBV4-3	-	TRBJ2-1	TGCGCCAGCAGCCAAGATTCCCCAGGGAAAGAGTTCTTC	CASSQDSPGKEFF
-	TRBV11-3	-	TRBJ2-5	TGTGCCAGCAGCCCCAAAAGCGGAGAGACCCAGTACTTC	CASSPKSGETQYF
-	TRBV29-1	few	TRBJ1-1	TGCAGCGTTCTAGACAGATGGAGCACTGAAGCTTTCTTT	CSVLDRWSTEAFF
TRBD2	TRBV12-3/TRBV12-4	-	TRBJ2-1	TGTGCCAGCAGCTCTAGTACCGGGACTAGCGGGGGGCCCTTGAATGAGCAGTTCTTC	CASSSSTGTSGGPLNEQFF
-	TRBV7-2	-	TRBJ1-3	TGTGCCAGCAGCGCAATCCCGCGAACTGGAAACACCATATATTTT	CASSAIPRTGNTIYF
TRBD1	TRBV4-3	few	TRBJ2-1	TGCGCCAGCAGCCAGAGCGATTACGGACAGGGATGGAATGAGCAGTTCTTC	CASSQSDYGQGWNEQFF
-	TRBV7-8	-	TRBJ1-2	TGTGCCAGCAGCCCCGTCGGACCTGGCTACACCTTC	CASSPVGPGYTF
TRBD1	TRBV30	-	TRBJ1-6	TGTGCCTGGAGGAGCGGACAGGGCTCACCACCCCTCCACTTT	CAWRSGQGSPPLHF
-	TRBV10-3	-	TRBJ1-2	TGTGCCATCAGTGCCGGGGGGGACGGCTACACCTTC	CAISAGGDGYTF
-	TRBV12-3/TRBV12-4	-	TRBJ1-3	TGTGCCAGCCGGACCTCTGGAAACACCATATATTTT	CASRTSGNTIYF
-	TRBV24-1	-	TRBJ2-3	TGTGCCACCAGTGATTTTCCAGATACGCAGTATTTT	CATSDFPDTQYF
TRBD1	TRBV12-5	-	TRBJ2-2	TGTGCTAGTGCCCAAACAGGGGGACTCACCGGGGAGCTGTTTTTT	CASAQTGGLTGELFF
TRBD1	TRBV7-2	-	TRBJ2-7	TGTGCCAGCAGCCGGGACAGAGGGGCTCCCTACGAGCAGTACTTC	CASSRDRGAPYEQYF
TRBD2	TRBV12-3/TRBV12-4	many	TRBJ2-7	TGTGCCAGCAGTTTGGGCGGGGGGACCGAGCAGTACTTC	CASSLGGGTEQYF
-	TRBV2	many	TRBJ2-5	TGTGCCAGCAACCTTGCCCGGTCATACCAAGAGACCCAGTACTTC	CASNLARSYQETQYF
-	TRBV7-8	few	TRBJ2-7	TGTGCCAGCAGCTCGGGACGTTTATACGAGCAGTACTTC	CASSSGRLYEQYF
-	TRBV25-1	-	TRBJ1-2	TGTGCCAGCAGTGTATACAACTATGGCTACACCTTC	CASSVYNYGYTF
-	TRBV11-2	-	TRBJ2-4	TGTGCCAGCAGCTTAGTAGTGGGATCGCTAGCCAAAAACATTCAGTACTTC	CASSLVVGSLAKNIQYF
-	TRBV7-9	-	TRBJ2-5	TGTGCCAGCAGCTTAGAAGGGGGGTCGGCCCAGTACTTC	CASSLEGGSAQYF
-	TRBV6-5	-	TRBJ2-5	TGTGCCAGCAGTTTTAATAACAGGGTGGAGACCCAGTACTTC	CASSFNNRVETQYF
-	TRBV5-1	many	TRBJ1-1	TGCGCCAGCAGGGGCGAGTCGTACACTGAAGCTTTCTTT	CASRGESYTEAFF
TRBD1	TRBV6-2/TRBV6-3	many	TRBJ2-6	TGTGCCAGCAGCAGGGGGCGTGGGGCCAACGTCCTGACTTTC	CASSRGRGANVLTF
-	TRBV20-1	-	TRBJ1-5	TGCAGTGCAAGTCGACAGGACAATCAGCCCCAGCATTTT	CSASRQDNQPQHF
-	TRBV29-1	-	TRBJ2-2	TGCAGCGTAGTACAGAGACAGAACACCGGGGAGCTGTTTTTT	CSVVQRQNTGELFF
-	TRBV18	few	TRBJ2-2	TGTGCCAGCTCACCAGCCTCGAACACCGGGGAGCTGTTTTTT	CASSPASNTGELFF
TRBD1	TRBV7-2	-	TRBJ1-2	TGTGCCAGCAGCCTAGACAGGGGGTATCGTGGCTACACCTTC	CASSLDRGYRGYTF
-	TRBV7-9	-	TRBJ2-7	TGTGCCAGCAGCCTAGGAGGGCCGGGGGCCTACGAGCAGTACTTC	CASSLGGPGAYEQYF
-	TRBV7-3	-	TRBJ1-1	TGTGCCAGCAGCTTAAGGAGGGTCGGGAACACTGAAGCTTTCTTT	CASSLRRVGNTEAFF
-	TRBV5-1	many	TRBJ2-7	TGCGCCAGCAGCATACAGGGTAACGAGCAGTACTTC	CASSIQGNEQYF
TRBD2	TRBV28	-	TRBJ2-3	TGTGCCAGCAGTTTCGGTAGCGGGGGGTCTAGCACAGATACGCAGTATTTT	CASSFGSGGSSTDTQYF
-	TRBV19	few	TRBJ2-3	TGTGCCAGTAGTACTAGACCTCCCCTACAGGATACGCAGTATTTT	CASSTRPPLQDTQYF
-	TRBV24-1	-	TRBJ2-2	TGTGCCACCAGTGATACTTCGGGTAACACCGGGGAGCTGTTTTTT	CATSDTSGNTGELFF
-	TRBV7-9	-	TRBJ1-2	TGTGCCAGCAGCGGCTCAGGGAATGTCTATGGCTACACCTTC	CASSGSGNVYGYTF
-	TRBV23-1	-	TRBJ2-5	TGCGCCAGCATTCAAGAGACCCAGTACTTC	CASIQETQYF
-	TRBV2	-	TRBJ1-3	TGTGCCAGCAGTCTCCTGGATAGGGAGAACACCATATATTTT	CASSLLDRENTIYF
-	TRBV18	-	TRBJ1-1	TGTGCCAGCTCACCACAGACAGGTTTGAACACTGAAGCTTTCTTT	CASSPQTGLNTEAFF